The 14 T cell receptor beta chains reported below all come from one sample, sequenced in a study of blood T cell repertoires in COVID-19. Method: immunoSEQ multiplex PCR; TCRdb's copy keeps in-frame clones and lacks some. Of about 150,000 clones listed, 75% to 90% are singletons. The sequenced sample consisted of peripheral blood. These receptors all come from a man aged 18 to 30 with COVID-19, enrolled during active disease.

CDR3 coding DNA: TGTGCCAGCAGCCTACGACTAGCGGGAGGGGAGACCCAGTACTTC. It yields the protein CASSLRLAGGETQYF. The V and J genes are TRBV9 and TRBJ2-5; TRBD2 agrees at 14 bases. J gave up 5 bases and V 4 bases, and 4 bases lay outside the gene matches. The CDR3 contains 15 residues. Germline V lookup: CDR1 SGDLS, CDR2 YYNGEE.

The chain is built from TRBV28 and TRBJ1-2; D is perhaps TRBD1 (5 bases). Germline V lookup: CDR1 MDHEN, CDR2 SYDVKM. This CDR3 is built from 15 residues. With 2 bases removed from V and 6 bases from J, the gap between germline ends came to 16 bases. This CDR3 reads CASSLRGGDLDGYTF. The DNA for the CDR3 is TGTGCCAGCAGTTTAAGGGGCGGGGACTTGGATGGCTACACCTTC.

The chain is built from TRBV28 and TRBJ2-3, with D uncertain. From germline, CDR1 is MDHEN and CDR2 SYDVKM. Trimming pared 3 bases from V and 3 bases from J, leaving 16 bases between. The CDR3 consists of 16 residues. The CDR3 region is CASSLLPGPRTDTQYF. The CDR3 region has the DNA TGTGCCAGCAGTTTGTTACCGGGTCCCCGGACAGATACGCAGTATTTT.

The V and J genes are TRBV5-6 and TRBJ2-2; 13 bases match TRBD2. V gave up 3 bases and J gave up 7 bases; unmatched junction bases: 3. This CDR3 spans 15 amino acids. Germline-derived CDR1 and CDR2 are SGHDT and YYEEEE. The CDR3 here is CASSWGLAGNGELFF. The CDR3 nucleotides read TGTGCCAGCAGCTGGGGACTAGCGGGGAACGGGGAGCTGTTTTTT.

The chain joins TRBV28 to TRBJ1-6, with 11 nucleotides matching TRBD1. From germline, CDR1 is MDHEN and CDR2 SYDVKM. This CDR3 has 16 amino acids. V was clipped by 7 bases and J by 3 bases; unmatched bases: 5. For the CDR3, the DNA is TGTGCCAGCACCGGACAGGGGGCCCTCTATAATTCACCCCTCCACTTT. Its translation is CASTGQGALYNSPLHF.

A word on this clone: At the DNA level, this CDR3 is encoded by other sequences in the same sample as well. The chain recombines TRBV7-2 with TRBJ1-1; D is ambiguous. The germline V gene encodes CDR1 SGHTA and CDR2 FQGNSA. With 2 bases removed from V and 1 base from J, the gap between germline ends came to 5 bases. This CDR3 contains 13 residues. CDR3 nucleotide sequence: TGTGCCAGCAGCTTATCCAGGAACACTGAAGCTTTCTTT. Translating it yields CASSLSRNTEAFF. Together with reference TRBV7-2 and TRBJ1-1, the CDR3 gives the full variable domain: GAGVSQSPSNKVTEKGKDVELRCDPISGHTALYWYRQSLGQGLEFLIYFQGNSAPDKSGLPSDRFSAERTGGSVSTLTIQRTQQEDSAVYLCASSLSRNTEAFFGQGTRLTVV.

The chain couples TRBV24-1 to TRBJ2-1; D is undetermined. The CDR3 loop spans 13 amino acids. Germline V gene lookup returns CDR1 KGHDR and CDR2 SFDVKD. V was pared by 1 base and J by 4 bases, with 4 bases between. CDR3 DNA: TGTGCCACCAGTGATTTATCGTACAATGAGCAGTTCTTC. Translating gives CATSDLSYNEQFF.

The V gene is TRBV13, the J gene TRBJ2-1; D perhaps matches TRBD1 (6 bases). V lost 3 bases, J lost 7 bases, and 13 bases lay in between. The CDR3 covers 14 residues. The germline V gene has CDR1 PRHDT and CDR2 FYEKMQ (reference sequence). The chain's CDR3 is CASSFGRGGNEQFF. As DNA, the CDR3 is TGTGCCAGCAGCTTTGGCAGGGGTGGGAATGAGCAGTTCTTC.

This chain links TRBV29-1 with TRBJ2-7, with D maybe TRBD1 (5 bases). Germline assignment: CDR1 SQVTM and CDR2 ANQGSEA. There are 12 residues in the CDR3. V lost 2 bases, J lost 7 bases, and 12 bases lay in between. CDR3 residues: CSVESGMEEQYF. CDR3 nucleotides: TGCAGCGTTGAATCAGGGATGGAGGAGCAGTACTTC.

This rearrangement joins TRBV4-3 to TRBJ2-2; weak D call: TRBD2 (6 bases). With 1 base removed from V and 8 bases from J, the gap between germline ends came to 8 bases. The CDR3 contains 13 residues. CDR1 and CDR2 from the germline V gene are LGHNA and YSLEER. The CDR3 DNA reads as TGCGCCAGCAGCCAAGGGGGGACTGGGGAGCTGTTTTTT. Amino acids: CASSQGGTGELFF.

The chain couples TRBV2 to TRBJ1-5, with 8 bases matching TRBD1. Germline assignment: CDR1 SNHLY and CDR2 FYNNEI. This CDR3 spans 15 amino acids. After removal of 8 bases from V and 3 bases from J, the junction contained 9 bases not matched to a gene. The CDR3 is CASHDPGQVNQPQHF. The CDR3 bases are TGTGCCAGCCACGACCCGGGACAGGTCAATCAGCCCCAGCATTTT.

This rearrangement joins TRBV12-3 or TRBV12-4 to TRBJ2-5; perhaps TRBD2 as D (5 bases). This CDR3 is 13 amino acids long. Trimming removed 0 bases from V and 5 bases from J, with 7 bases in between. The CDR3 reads CASSLARGETQYF. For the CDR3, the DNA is TGTGCCAGCAGTTTAGCTCGAGGGGAGACCCAGTACTTC.

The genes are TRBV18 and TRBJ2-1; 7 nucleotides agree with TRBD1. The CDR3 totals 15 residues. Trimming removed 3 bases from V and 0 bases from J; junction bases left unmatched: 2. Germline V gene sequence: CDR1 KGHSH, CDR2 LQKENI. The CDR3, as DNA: TGTGCCAGCTCACCGTCAGGGGGCTCCTACAATGAGCAGTTCTTC. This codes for CASSPSGGSYNEQFF.

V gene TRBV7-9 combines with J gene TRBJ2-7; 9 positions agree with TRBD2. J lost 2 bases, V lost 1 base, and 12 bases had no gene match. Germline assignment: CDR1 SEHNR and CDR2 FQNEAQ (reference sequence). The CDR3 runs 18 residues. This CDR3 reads CASSLVLLAGRTPYEQYF. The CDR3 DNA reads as TGTGCCAGCAGCTTAGTATTACTAGCGGGCCGAACCCCCTACGAGCAGTACTTC.